These 2 T cell receptor beta chains came from one sample sequenced in a study of human T cells and chemical hapten exposure (dated by TCRdb to the early 2020s). The time point label here, explained by the study, means: patch test 2, 6 weeks after DPC sensitization. Reading the label with the study, this specimen's treatment or condition is: therapeutic diphenylcyclopropenone sensitization with weekly scalp DPC. Libraries were constructed by RACE. The sequencer was a NextSeq 500. TCRdb redid the processing of the public reads, applying fastp at Q25 and MiXCR, and retained in-frame beta chains. Rows matching on CDR3 protein sequence are summarized as one entry with the most common DNA and genes. The sample table contains over 60,000 distinct CDR3 sequences; only one count was recorded for 10% of them. Around 6.8% of the sample lies in the top ten. The sample was whole blood, taken in connection with sensitization to the hapten diphenylcyclopropenone (DPC). The source is a woman aged 45-65 years with alopecia areata. Some clones in this sample may be carry-over from other donors' samples.

At least ten counts were recorded for this clonotype. V and J are TRBV6-5 and TRBJ1-4; possible D gene TRBD1, 6 bases. Germline loops: CDR1 MNHEY, CDR2 SVGAGI. CDR3 length equals 15 residues. V was trimmed by 5 bases and J by 7 bases, leaving 17 bases between them. CDR3 protein: CASSMTQGKGEKLFF. The CDR3 nucleotides read TGTGCCAGCAGTATGACTCAGGGGAAAGGTGAAAAACTGTTTTTT.

In this sample, this clonotype turned up once. This may be a read error, as it is one base from a much larger clone. This chain joins TRBV6-1 and TRBJ2-1; D possibly corresponds to TRBD2 (6 bases). Germline V gene lookup returns CDR1 MNHNS and CDR2 SASEGT. The CDR3 has 13 amino acids. The V and J ends lost 6 bases and 7 bases respectively, with 13 bases between them. CDR3 in DNA: TGTGCCAGCAGGCCTAGCGTGACGAATGAGCAGTTCTTC. Translating gives CASRPSVTNEQFF.